These T cell receptor beta chains were read from a single sample in a study of cytomegalovirus exposure and HLA in healthy donors. Profiling relied on immunoSEQ multiplex PCR, and the TCRdb table lists in-frame clones only, not all of them. The sample records approximately 270,000 clones, less than 90% being singletons. Sample: PBMCs. The origin of the receptors is a man in his late teens or twenties in good health and CMV-seropositive. CDR3s include the opening cysteine and the closing phenylalanine or tryptophan. D genes are given only for firm matches. A clone size is listed for some rows: how often the clone was seen (once, few, many), or a class if it is expanded.

TRBD1	TRBV6-1	NA	TRBJ2-2	CASSDQGQAMNTGELFF	TGTGCCAGCAGTGACCAGGGACAGGCAATGAACACCGGGGAGCTGTTTTTT
TRBD2	TRBV4-3	NA	TRBJ2-1	CASSPEGHLREGPYNEQFF	TGCGCCAGCAGCCCCGAGGGACACCTACGGGAGGGCCCCTACAATGAGCAGTTCTTC
NA	TRBV2	NA	TRBJ1-1	CASSPDLDGTEAFF	TGTGCCAGCAGTCCCGACTTGGACGGGACTGAAGCTTTCTTT
NA	TRBV7-2	NA	TRBJ1-2	CASSSRASYGYTF	TGTGCCAGCAGCTCCAGGGCATCATATGGCTACACCTTC
NA	TRBV11-2	few	TRBJ1-1	CASRAWGDTEAFF	TGTGCCAGCAGGGCCTGGGGGGACACTGAAGCTTTCTTT
NA	TRBV7-6	NA	TRBJ1-4	CASSLEPATNEKLFF	TGTGCCAGCAGCTTAGAACCTGCAACTAATGAAAAACTGTTTTTT
TRBD2	TRBV6-4	NA	TRBJ2-3	CASSELAGTDTQYF	TGTGCCAGCAGTGAGCTAGCGGGCACAGATACGCAGTATTTT
NA	TRBV11-1	NA	TRBJ2-7	CASSLRTVGAYEQYF	TGTGCCAGCAGCTTAAGGACCGTAGGGGCCTACGAGCAGTACTTC
NA	TRBV5-1	NA	TRBJ2-5	CASSLSGRAPQETQYF	TGCGCCAGCAGCCTGTCGGGGCGGGCGCCTCAAGAGACCCAGTACTTC
NA	TRBV28	NA	TRBJ1-4	CASAPGNNEKLFF	TGTGCCAGCGCACCTGGAAATAATGAAAAACTGTTTTTT
NA	TRBV2	once	TRBJ2-5	CASSVKETQYF	TGTGCCAGCAGTGTGAAAGAGACCCAGTACTTC
NA	TRBV5-1	NA	TRBJ1-1	CASSPRGRGVTTEAFF	TGCGCCAGCAGCCCACGGGGCAGGGGCGTTACCACTGAAGCTTTCTTT
TRBD2	TRBV29-1	NA	TRBJ2-2	CSAGGLADTGELFF	TGCAGCGCTGGAGGACTAGCAGACACCGGGGAGCTGTTTTTT
NA	TRBV28	NA	TRBJ2-3	CASSPAGRSFTDTQYF	TGTGCCAGCAGTCCCGCCGGGCGCTCTTTCACAGATACGCAGTATTTT
NA	TRBV28	NA	TRBJ2-7	CASSFNRYEQYF	TGTGCCAGCAGTTTTAACCGGTACGAGCAGTACTTC
NA	TRBV18	once	TRBJ2-6	CASSPQGRGLSGANVLTF	TGTGCCAGCTCACCACAAGGGCGAGGTCTCTCTGGGGCCAACGTCCTGACTTTC
TRBD2	TRBV14	NA	TRBJ2-7	CASSQGLAGGIEQYF	TGTGCCAGCAGCCAAGGGCTAGCGGGGGGCATCGAGCAGTACTTC
NA	TRBV6-1	NA	TRBJ1-2	CASSELDYGYTF	TGTGCCAGCAGTGAATTGGATTATGGCTACACCTTC
NA	TRBV6-5	once	TRBJ2-7	CASSSTPSAYYEQYF	TGTGCCAGCAGTTCTACGCCTAGCGCCTACTACGAGCAGTACTTC
TRBD2	TRBV27	NA	TRBJ2-1	CASSSGLAGNEQFF	TGTGCCAGCAGTTCCGGACTAGCGGGCAATGAGCAGTTCTTC
TRBD1	TRBV5-1	NA	TRBJ2-5	CASSPGTAYQETQYF	TGCGCCAGCAGCCCTGGGACAGCCTACCAAGAGACCCAGTACTTC
NA	TRBV2	NA	TRBJ1-1	CASLEDSSNTEAFF	TGTGCCAGCCTTGAGGACAGTTCGAACACTGAAGCTTTCTTT
TRBD1	TRBV6-5	NA	TRBJ1-2	CASSNPDRVAYGYTF	TGTGCCAGCAGTAATCCTGACAGGGTTGCCTATGGCTACACCTTC
NA	TRBV10-2	NA	TRBJ2-7	CASSEPGWHEQYF	TGCGCCAGCAGTGAGCCAGGGTGGCACGAGCAGTACTTC
TRBD1	TRBV28	NA	TRBJ2-1	CASSITGGPYNEQFF	TGTGCCAGCAGTATAACAGGGGGCCCCTACAATGAGCAGTTCTTC
NA	TRBV6-5	NA	TRBJ2-3	CASSYVGAPTTDTQYF	TGTGCCAGCAGTTACGTCGGGGCGCCTACGACAGATACGCAGTATTTT
TRBD2	TRBV5-4	NA	TRBJ2-7	CASSPGRGEQYF	TGTGCCAGCAGCCCCGGGAGGGGGGAGCAGTACTTC
TRBD2	TRBV27	NA	TRBJ2-7	CASSLYPGTSGREQYF	TGTGCCAGCAGTTTATACCCCGGGACTAGCGGGAGGGAGCAGTACTTC
NA	TRBV19	NA	TRBJ1-1	CASSIDRNTEAFF	TGTGCCAGTAGTATCGACCGGAACACTGAAGCTTTCTTT
TRBD1	TRBV27	once	TRBJ1-5	CASSLLRGHQPQHF	TGTGCCAGCAGTTTATTAAGGGGGCATCAGCCCCAGCATTTT
TRBD2	TRBV7-9	few	TRBJ2-7	CASSLTSGSSSYEQYF	TGTGCCAGCAGCTTAACTAGCGGGTCCAGCTCCTACGAGCAGTACTTC
TRBD2	TRBV5-1	NA	TRBJ2-3	CASSGLAGDTDTQYF	TGCGCCAGCAGCGGCCTAGCGGGGGACACAGATACGCAGTATTTT
NA	TRBV6-1	NA	TRBJ2-3	CASSELVGTDTQYF	TGTGCCAGCAGTGAACTAGTGGGGACAGATACGCAGTATTTT
NA	TRBV28	once	TRBJ2-3	CASSSHRDPLTDTQYF	TGTGCCAGCAGTTCGCACCGGGACCCATTGACAGATACGCAGTATTTT
NA	TRBV6-5	NA	TRBJ2-1	CASSYSVGETYNEQFF	TGTGCCAGCAGTTACTCTGTGGGGGAAACCTACAATGAGCAGTTCTTC
NA	TRBV5-1	once	TRBJ1-2	CASSSGPGTSGYTF	TGCGCCAGCAGCTCGGGACCGGGGACGAGCGGCTACACCTTC